A selection of T cell receptor beta chains follows, all from one sample in a study of shared clonotypes between healthy human individuals. Clones were sequenced by immunoSEQ multiplex PCR, and TCRdb holds only the in-frame ones, with some missing. The sample contains 1.4 million or so clones, approximately 98.5% of which appear only once. Specimen: naive CD4+ T cells sorted from blood. These receptors were collected from a man aged 25-45 years in good health. Both conserved end residues are part of each CDR3. A D gene is named only where the DNA matches it firmly. The size of a clone is reported for some rows only, either as once, few or many, or as a class for expanded clones.

clone_size	j_call	v_call	d_call	cdr3_nt	cdr3_aa
NA	TRBJ2-7	TRBV5-1	NA	TGCGCCAGCAGCTTAGAATCATACGAGCAGTACTTC	CASSLESYEQYF
once	TRBJ2-1	TRBV11-2	NA	TGTGCCAGCAGCTTAGATAGGGGGGCAAGGGATGAGCAGTTCTTC	CASSLDRGARDEQFF
NA	TRBJ1-3	TRBV18	NA	TGTGCCAGCTCACCGGCAACCCGGGGAATCTCTGGAAACACCATATATTTT	CASSPATRGISGNTIYF
NA	TRBJ1-2	TRBV6-5	TRBD1	TGTGCCAGCAGTCGGACAGGGGTGGACTATGGCTACACCTTC	CASSRTGVDYGYTF
NA	TRBJ2-7	TRBV28	NA	TGTGCCAGCAGTGGGTCCTACGAGCAGTACTTC	CASSGSYEQYF
NA	TRBJ2-5	TRBV9	NA	TGTGCCAGCAGCAGGGACACCCAAGAGACCCAGTACTTC	CASSRDTQETQYF
NA	TRBJ2-7	TRBV7-2	TRBD1	TGTGCCAGCAGCTACACGGGACAGGCAACCTACGAGCAGTACTTC	CASSYTGQATYEQYF
NA	TRBJ1-1	TRBV7-2	NA	TGTGCCAGCAGCCCCCTTCGGAGCACTGAAGCTTTCTTT	CASSPLRSTEAFF
NA	TRBJ2-5	TRBV29-1	NA	TGCAGCGTTGAAGATCCCCTCGAAATACGAGAGACCCAGTACTTC	CSVEDPLEIRETQYF
NA	TRBJ2-7	TRBV25-1	TRBD2	TGTGCCAGCAGTGGTAATTTCAGGGAGGGCGAGCAGTACTTC	CASSGNFREGEQYF
NA	TRBJ2-5	TRBV5-1	TRBD2	TGCGCCAGCAGCCCCGGGACTAGTGGCCAAGAGACCCAGTACTTC	CASSPGTSGQETQYF
NA	TRBJ2-6	TRBV5-4	NA	TGTGCCAGCAGCCCGCCTGGGGCCAACGTCCTGACTTTC	CASSPPGANVLTF
NA	TRBJ2-7	TRBV7-2	TRBD2	TGTGCCAGCAGCTTCAAACCGGGAGGAGTCTACGAGCAGTACTTC	CASSFKPGGVYEQYF
NA	TRBJ2-2	TRBV11-2	NA	TGTGCCAGCAGCCTCCAGGTAGCCGGGGAGCTGTTTTTT	CASSLQVAGELFF
NA	TRBJ2-1	TRBV7-2	TRBD2	TGTGCCAGCAGCTTAGCCAGCGGGAGGTTGTTCTTC	CASSLASGRLFF
NA	TRBJ2-3	TRBV13	NA	TGTGCCAGCAGCTTAGTTGCGGGAATGCCAGATACGCAGTATTTT	CASSLVAGMPDTQYF
NA	TRBJ1-3	TRBV5-1	NA	TGCGCCAGCCCAAGGTATGGGCCTTTTGGGAACACCATATATTTT	CASPRYGPFGNTIYF
NA	TRBJ2-7	TRBV27	NA	TGTGCCAGCAGTCCCGGGACTTTTTCCTACGAGCAGTACTTC	CASSPGTFSYEQYF
NA	TRBJ2-5	TRBV7-3	TRBD1	TGTGCCAGCAGCCCAGGGGGCACGGAGACCCAGTACTTC	CASSPGGTETQYF
NA	TRBJ1-1	TRBV7-9	TRBD1	TGTGCCAGCAGCCCCAAGCCTCGGGACAGGGTGAACACTGAAGCTTTCTTT	CASSPKPRDRVNTEAFF
NA	TRBJ2-5	TRBV29-1	NA	TGCAGCGTTGGTCATAGGGAGACCCAGTACTTC	CSVGHRETQYF
once	TRBJ2-5	TRBV6-5	TRBD2	TGTGCCAGCAGTTACTCTCGACTAGCGGGCGAGACCCAGTACTTC	CASSYSRLAGETQYF
NA	TRBJ2-1	TRBV2	TRBD2	TGTGCCAGCAATCGACTAGCGGGAGGATCCTACAATGAGCAGTTCTTC	CASNRLAGGSYNEQFF
NA	TRBJ2-6	TRBV7-3	NA	TGTGCCAGCAGCACCAGGGGCACTGGGGCCAACGTCCTGACTTTC	CASSTRGTGANVLTF
once	TRBJ2-2	TRBV4-1	NA	TGCGCCAGCAGCCATGCCTTGAACACCGGGGAGCTGTTTTTT	CASSHALNTGELFF
NA	TRBJ1-2	TRBV7-2	NA	TGTGCCAGCAGTGAAAGGGGGTTCTATGGCTACACCTTC	CASSERGFYGYTF
NA	TRBJ2-2	TRBV2	NA	TGTGCCAGGCACCAGGGGAACACCGGGGAGCTGTTTTTT	CARHQGNTGELFF
NA	TRBJ2-2	TRBV4-2	TRBD2	TGTGCCAGCAGCCTCGGACTAGCGGGTGACACCGGGGAGCTGTTTTTT	CASSLGLAGDTGELFF
NA	TRBJ2-1	TRBV5-1	TRBD1	TGCGCCAGCAGCGTAGGACAGGCCAATGAGCAGTTCTTC	CASSVGQANEQFF
NA	TRBJ2-7	TRBV19	TRBD2	TGTGCCAGTACCGACTTAGCGGGAGCAACCGAGCAGTACTTC	CASTDLAGATEQYF